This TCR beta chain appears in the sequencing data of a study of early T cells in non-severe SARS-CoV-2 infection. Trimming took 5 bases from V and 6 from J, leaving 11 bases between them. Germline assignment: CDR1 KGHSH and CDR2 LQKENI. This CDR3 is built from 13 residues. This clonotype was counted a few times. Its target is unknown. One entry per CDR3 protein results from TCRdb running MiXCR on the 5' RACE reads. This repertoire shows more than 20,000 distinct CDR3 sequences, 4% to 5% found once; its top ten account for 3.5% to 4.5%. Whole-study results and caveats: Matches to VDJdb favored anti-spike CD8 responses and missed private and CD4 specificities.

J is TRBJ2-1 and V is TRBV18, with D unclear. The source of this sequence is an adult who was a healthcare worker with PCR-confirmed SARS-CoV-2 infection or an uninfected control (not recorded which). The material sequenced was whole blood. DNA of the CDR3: TGTGCCAGCTCATCCAGACGGATCAATGAGCAGTTCTTC. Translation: CASSSRRINEQFF.